This T cell receptor beta chain was found in a study of shared clonotypes between healthy human individuals. Study-wide results and caveats: Larger estimated richness was generally seen in naive subsets than in memory subsets. Generation probabilities were higher for clonotypes shared across all four sorted-subset donors than for unshared ones.

The authors split each subset's genomic DNA evenly across several immunoSEQ plates. Clones were read by immunoSEQ multiplex PCR, and TCRdb kept only the in-frame ones, dropping some. Of about 1.5 million clones listed, 95% to 99% were seen once; the top ten hold 0.45%. The J segment lost 4 bases and the V segment lost 7 bases, leaving 8 bases of the junction unmatched. In germline, CDR1 is SNHLY, CDR2 FYNNEI. There are 15 residues in the CDR3. Comment on this clone: Its specificity is not known.

The chain uses TRBV2 and TRBJ2-3; 10 nucleotides agree with TRBD2. The sample taken for sequencing was naive CD4+ T cells sorted from blood. The subset here: CD45RA+ positively selected. The receptor was derived from a young man in good health. CDR3 sequence reads: CASKPAGGPPDTQYF. CDR3 in DNA: TGTGCCAGCAAACCAGCGGGAGGGCCGCCAGATACGCAGTATTTT.